This T cell receptor (beta chain) was observed in a study of cytomegalovirus exposure and HLA in healthy donors. Overall study results and limits: The authors later found HLA-associated TCR beta chains more clonally expanded than equally common others.

The study ran its PCR with 60 Vbeta and 13 Jbeta primers. Using immunoSEQ multiplex PCR, the repertoire was profiled, and TCRdb retains in-frame clones only, with some absent. The repertoire includes approximately 97,000 clones, 75% to 90% of them detected once, and about 2.5% sits in the top ten. About this clone: The antigen is undetermined.

The specimen was PBMCs. The clonotype comes from a man in his forties in good health and CMV-seronegative.

In DNA form, the CDR3 reads TGTGCCAGCAGCCAAGAAATCGGTTGGGGGCGATACAATGAGCAGTTCTTC. This gives the protein CASSQEIGWGRYNEQFF. This chain joins TRBV14 and TRBJ2-1; D may be TRBD1 (6 bases). The germline V gene has CDR1 SGHDN and CDR2 FVKESK. This CDR3 has 17 residues. Trimming shortened V by 0 bases and J by 4 bases, and 16 bases separated the two germline ends.